Following are 10 T cell receptor beta chains from one sample sequenced in a study of post-analysis software for immune sequencing data. No cognate antigen is known for these TCRs. Researchers reported that TCR beta cDNA libraries carried unique molecular identifiers. In TCRdb, the PCR reads were re-called with MiXCR into one record per CDR3 protein. The table lists 150,000 to 200,000 distinct CDR3 sequences, roughly 30% of them singletons, with about 1.4% in the top ten. General study points: Relative to controls, patients had 4 or 5 TRBV segments at higher frequency, with TRBV5-6, TRBV5-1 and TRBV20-1 among these.

The material sequenced was blood. All receptors derive from a girl under 18 with multiple sclerosis.

The V gene is TRBV6-1, the J gene TRBJ2-7; TRBD1 matches at 11 bases. CDR3 length: 18 amino acids. Germline V gene sequence: CDR1 MNHNS, CDR2 SASEGT. V gave up 4 bases and J gave up 5 bases; unmatched junction bases: 16. This CDR3 reads CASSVGQGAAGVAHEQYF. In DNA, the CDR3 is TGTGCCAGCAGTGTTGGACAGGGGGCAGCGGGAGTTGCCCACGAGCAGTACTTC.

In its sample, this clonotype was seen a few times. V usage is TRBV5-1 and J usage is TRBJ2-5; 10 bases are shared with TRBD2. V trimming: 6 bases; J trimming: 5 bases; junction bases outside the gene matches: 10. Germline lookup yields CDR1 SGHRS and CDR2 YFSETQ. CDR3 size: 15 residues. In DNA, the CDR3 is TGCGCCAGCATAGACCGGACTAGCGGCCTGGAGACCCAGTACTTC. Translating gives CASIDRTSGLETQYF.

The chain joins TRBV29-1 to TRBJ2-3, with TRBD2 as a possible D gene (6 bases). Trimming cost V 1 base and J 0 bases, with 11 bases left between them. The CDR3 loop spans 15 amino acids. Germline-derived CDR1 and CDR2 are SQVTM and ANQGSEA. The DNA for the CDR3 is TGCAGCGTTGAAGTTGGGGGGACTAGCACAGATACGCAGTATTTT. Residues: CSVEVGGTSTDTQYF.

This clonotype was observed a handful of times. The chain couples TRBV14 to TRBJ2-1; D might be TRBD1 (6 bases). Trimming stripped 1 base from V and 4 bases from J, with 11 bases between. From germline, CDR1 is SGHDN and CDR2 FVKESK. The CDR3 has 15 amino acids. The CDR3 here is CASSQVTGSYNEQFF. The DNA of the CDR3 is TGTGCCAGCAGCCAAGTTACAGGGTCATACAATGAGCAGTTCTTC.

This clonotype was detected once. V usage is TRBV12-3 or TRBV12-4 and J usage is TRBJ2-1; the match to TRBD1 covers 7 bases. Gene TRBJ2-7 matches the end of the DNA better, so the J call may be wrong. The CDR3 loop spans 16 amino acids. The CDR3: CASSTLTGSPYNEQYF. The CDR3 DNA follows: TGTGCCAGCAGCACCCTGACAGGGTCCCCCTACAATGAGCAGTACTTC.

Notes on this clonotype: Mismatch with germline at one junction end may stem from a read error. This sequence joins TRBV11-2 and TRBJ2-1; 10 bases map to TRBD2. The CDR3 is 14 residues long. Germline CDR1 is SGHAT and CDR2 is FQNNGV. Written as DNA, the CDR3 is TGTACCAGCCAAGGACTAGCGGACATCCATGAGCAGTTCTTC. Translation gives CTSQGLADIHEQFF.

In regard to this clonotype: Just one base apart from a much larger clone, this may be a read error. The chain recombines TRBV29-1 with TRBJ1-4, with D unresolved. Trimming removed 7 bases at V and 7 bases at J, with 13 bases between. The germline gives CDR1 SQVTM, CDR2 ANQGSEA. CDR3 length equals 12 residues. This CDR3 is CSGAGLSEKLFF. The CDR3 nucleotides are TGCAGCGGTGCGGGTTTGAGTGAAAAACTGTTTTTT.

Comment on this clonotype: This may stem from a read error, because a much larger clone lies one nucleotide away. The J gene is TRBJ2-3, the V gene TRBV12-3 or TRBV12-4; 8 bases match TRBD2. This CDR3 is 13 amino acids long. CDR3 amino acids: CVSSLGGTSAPYF. The CDR3 nucleotides are TGTGTCAGCAGTTTAGGAGGGACTAGTGCTCCGTATTTT.

This clonotype occurred a few times. This sequence joins TRBV30 and TRBJ1-5; the D is unclear. V shed 2 bases and J shed 9 bases, with 11 bases lying between them. Germline V gives CDR1 GTSNPN, CDR2 SVGIG (reference sequence). The CDR3 extends over 12 amino acids. DNA of the CDR3: TGTGCCTGGAGTTTCCCGCAAGGGCCCCAGCATTTT. Translating it yields CAWSFPQGPQHF. Using reference TRBV30 and TRBJ1-5 for the parts outside the CDR3, the full variable domain is SQTIHQWPATLVQPVGSPLSLECTVEGTSNPNLYWYRQAAGRGLQLLFYSVGIGQISSEVPQNLSASRPQDRQFILSSKKLLLSDSGFYLCAWSFPQGPQHFGDGTRLSIL.

This chain joins TRBV6-6 and TRBJ2-5; no clear D gene. This CDR3 has 11 residues. Looked up from germline, CDR1 is MNHNY and CDR2 is SVGAGI (reference sequence). Deletions cut 8 bases from V and 4 bases from J, with 8 bases between. The CDR3: CASFYGETQYF. CDR3 bases: TGTGCCAGCTTCTACGGAGAGACCCAGTACTTC.